This T cell receptor beta chain originates from a study of blood T cell repertoires in COVID-19. The overall study: PBMCs, B-cell-depleted T cells, or T cells were the source of the cDNA or gDNA that made up the material.

Original handling: Reference gene primer amplification yielded estimated nucleated cell counts. The method was immunoSEQ multiplex PCR; TCRdb's version includes in-frame clones alone and lacks a portion of them. For V, J and clone size, that table is used; D and trimming come from the DNA. The sample lists roughly 220,000 clones; 85% to 90% were seen once. The CDR3 consists of 14 residues. V was clipped by 6 bases and J by 5 bases, with 13 bases between them. Germline V gene data show CDR1 as MNHEY and CDR2 as SVGAGI. Participant ages covered about 18 to 95 years across 25 or so US areas. Clinical history as reported by participants underpinned cohort assignment.

The V call is TRBV6-5, the J call TRBJ1-4; tentative D call: TRBD1 (6 bases). The source is a woman aged 18-29 years in a cohort exposed to, infected with or recovered from COVID-19 (not recorded which). Sequencing input: PBMCs or T cells enriched from blood (not recorded which). The chain's CDR3 is CASRFTGINEKLFF. DNA for the CDR3: TGTGCCAGCAGATTCACAGGGATCAATGAAAAACTGTTTTTT.